The next 20 T cell receptor beta chains were all read from a single sample in a study of identical twins. TCRdb recomputed calls from the 5' RACE reads with MiXCR, one row per CDR3 protein. The sample contains about 660,000 distinct CDR3 sequences, under 9% of which appear only once. The same data also contributed to another study, on yellow fever vaccine responses in identical twins.

Sequenced sample: PBMCs. The receptor source for this set is a young woman in good health.

The chain carries TRBV7-9 and TRBJ2-1, with D hard to call. The CDR3 runs to 13 residues. Germline CDR1 is SEHNR and CDR2 is FQNEAQ (reference sequence). With 10 bases removed from V and 7 bases from J, the gap between germline ends came to 17 bases. As DNA, the CDR3 is TGTGCCATACCCTTCGGTTTTCTAAATGAGCAGTTCTTC. This gives the protein CAIPFGFLNEQFF.

There are a few counts of this clonotype. The chain joins TRBV29-1 to TRBJ2-7; no definite D call. The CDR3 has 12 residues. Looked up from germline, CDR1 is SQVTM and CDR2 is ANQGSEA. The germline V and J ends were trimmed by 5 bases and 1 base, with 9 bases remaining between them. CDR3 in amino acids: CSVSGRSYEQYF. The DNA for the CDR3 is TGCAGCGTTTCAGGCAGGTCCTACGAGCAGTACTTC.

This chain uses TRBV9 with TRBJ2-3, with TRBD2 identical over 16 bases. This CDR3 is 18 amino acids long. CDR1 is SGDLS, CDR2 YYNGEE, per germline. V lost 4 bases, J lost 0 bases, and 5 bases stayed unmatched. CDR3 sequence: CASSTGTSGRVSTDTQYF. The DNA for the CDR3 is TGTGCCAGCAGCACGGGGACTAGCGGGAGGGTTAGCACAGATACGCAGTATTTT.

This clonotype was recorded a few times. The gene calls are TRBV2 and TRBJ2-7; D may match TRBD1 or TRBD2 (5 bases each). CDR1 and CDR2 (germline): SNHLY, FYNNEI. The V end was cut by 6 bases, the J end by 3 bases, with 12 bases between. This CDR3 is built from 13 residues. DNA of the CDR3: TGTGCCAGCAGCCGGGACCAGGTCTACGAGCAGTACTTC. Protein: CASSRDQVYEQYF.

This clonotype was found many times. The genes are TRBV9 and TRBJ2-3, with D possibly matching TRBD2 (5 bases). The CDR3 consists of 15 residues. CDR1 SGDLS and CDR2 YYNGEE come from the germline V gene. Trimming shortened V by 3 bases and J by 6 bases, and 17 bases separated the two germline ends. Written as DNA, the CDR3 is TGTGCCAGCAGCGGATGGACCGGAGGAGAGGATACGCAGTATTTT. Translating gives CASSGWTGGEDTQYF.

This clonotype turned up a few times. The V and J genes are TRBV7-9 and TRBJ2-1; 7 nucleotides match TRBD1. The CDR3 loop spans 15 amino acids. In germline, CDR1 is SEHNR, CDR2 FQNEAQ (reference sequence). V lost 5 bases to trimming and J lost 5 bases; unmatched junction nucleotides: 9. In DNA, the CDR3 is TGTGCCAGCAGCCCGGGACAGTCGGGGAACAATGAGCAGTTCTTC. Amino acids: CASSPGQSGNNEQFF. Based on the CDR3 plus reference TRBV7-9 and TRBJ2-1, the full variable domain is DTGVSQNPRHKITKRGQNVTFRCDPISEHNRLYWYRQTLGQGPEFLTYFQNEAQLEKSRLLSDRFSAERPKGSFSTLEIQRTEQGDSAMYLCASSPGQSGNNEQFFGPGTRLTVL.

Only a few counts were recorded for this clonotype. The chain links TRBV20-1 to TRBJ2-5, with 9 bases matching TRBD1. This CDR3 has 13 amino acids. The germline V gene encodes CDR1 DFQATT and CDR2 SNEGSKA (reference sequence). After removal of 4 bases from V and 2 bases from J, the junction contained 2 bases not matched to a gene. The CDR3 DNA is TGCAGTGCTACTGGGACAGGGCAAGAGACCCAGTACTTC. Translating gives CSATGTGQETQYF.

V usage is TRBV19 and J usage is TRBJ2-5; tentative D call: TRBD1 (6 bases). With 4 bases removed from V and 2 bases from J, the gap between germline ends came to 17 bases. This CDR3 has 16 amino acids. CDR1 and CDR2 from the germline V gene are LNHDA and SQIVND (reference sequence). CDR3 in amino acids: CASSTDRQAEQETQYF. CDR3 sequence (DNA): TGTGCCAGTAGTACTGATAGACAGGCCGAACAAGAGACCCAGTACTTC.

This clonotype was observed a few times. The rearrangement joins TRBV7-9 to TRBJ1-6, with unresolved D. Germline V lookup: CDR1 SEHNR, CDR2 FQNEAQ (reference sequence). V was clipped by 5 bases and J by 14 bases, with 16 bases between them. This CDR3 spans 13 amino acids. CDR3 in amino acids: CASSPPARVALHF. The CDR3 bases are TGTGCCAGCAGCCCCCCCGCAAGGGTGGCCCTCCACTTT.

This clonotype was recorded a few times. V usage is TRBV12-3 or TRBV12-4 and J usage is TRBJ1-2; D gene ambiguous. The CDR3 is 16 amino acids. Trimming removed 3 bases from V and 4 bases from J, with 18 bases in between. The CDR3 bases are TGTGCCAGCAGTTTTTCGGGCGGCAGGATGACCTATGGCTACACCTTC. Its protein is CASSFSGGRMTYGYTF.

In its sample, this clonotype was seen a few times. The rearrangement uses TRBV10-3 and TRBJ1-5; tentatively, D is TRBD1 (5 bases). The ends were cut back, 6 bases at V and 4 bases at J, with 10 bases in the middle. The CDR3 is 13 amino acids. Germline loops: CDR1 ENHRY, CDR2 SYGVKD. CDR3 sequence (DNA): TGTGCCATCAGCCAGGGAGGGAATCAGCCCCAGCATTTT. It is translated as CAISQGGNQPQHF.

This clonotype was found a few times. CDR3 loop: CSARDTGLKTSGPRGGEQYF. CDR3 nucleotides: TGCAGTGCTAGAGACACGGGTTTGAAGACTAGCGGGCCCCGTGGAGGCGAGCAGTACTTC. V and J are TRBV20-1 and TRBJ2-7; TRBD2 agrees at 10 bases. There are 20 residues in the CDR3. Germline V gives CDR1 DFQATT, CDR2 SNEGSKA (reference sequence). The V gene end was trimmed by 0 bases and the J gene end by 6 bases; junction bases not matched to a gene: 23.

J is TRBJ2-7 and V is TRBV15; TRBD1 might be the D (5 bases). V was trimmed by 3 bases and J by 4 bases, leaving 16 bases between them. This CDR3 region has 15 residues. Germline loops: CDR1 LNHNV, CDR2 YYDKDF (reference sequence). The CDR3 region has the DNA TGTGCCACCAGCAGGAGCTTGGGGCAGGGTTACGAGCAGTACTTC. Translated, it gives CATSRSLGQGYEQYF.

V usage is TRBV13 and J usage is TRBJ1-1; no reliable D call. The CDR3 is 16 amino acids. The germline V gene encodes CDR1 PRHDT and CDR2 FYEKMQ (reference sequence). V dropped 1 base and J dropped 6 bases, with 18 bases sitting between them. The CDR3 region has the DNA TGTGCCAGCAGCTTAGTCCCGGAACGAGTGTCGGCTGAAGCTTTCTTT. Protein: CASSLVPERVSAEAFF.

This clonotype was observed at least ten times. V and J are TRBV12-3 or TRBV12-4 and TRBJ2-3; perhaps TRBD2 as D (7 bases). V was shortened by 7 bases and J by 3 bases, with 17 bases between the two germline ends. The CDR3 has 15 residues. For the CDR3, the DNA is TGTGCCAGCACCTTGGGGGGGGCGCCGACAGATACGCAGTATTTT. Encoded protein: CASTLGGAPTDTQYF.

This clonotype was seen a few times. The rearrangement joins TRBV7-2 to TRBJ2-7; D is perhaps TRBD1 or TRBD2 (5 bases each). Trimming shortened V by 2 bases and J by 0 bases, and 14 bases separated the two germline ends. CDR1 is SGHTA, CDR2 FQGNSA, per germline. This CDR3 comprises 16 residues. Here the CDR3 DNA reads TGTGCCAGCAGCTTATCAGCTCGAGGGGCCTCCTACGAGCAGTACTTC. It is translated as CASSLSARGASYEQYF.

In its sample, this clonotype was seen a few times. This chain connects TRBV20-1 to TRBJ2-7; D perhaps matches TRBD2 (6 bases). CDR1 DFQATT and CDR2 SNEGSKA come from the germline V gene (reference sequence). This CDR3 has 15 residues. V was cut by 1 base and J by 6 bases, with 19 bases left in between. The CDR3: CSARATWDSPFEQYF. The CDR3 DNA reads as TGCAGTGCTAGAGCCACTTGGGACTCCCCATTCGAGCAGTACTTC.

The chain couples TRBV11-2 to TRBJ2-7; no definite D call. This CDR3 comprises 14 residues. Trimming took 2 bases from V and 0 from J, leaving 8 bases between them. Germline V CDR1 and CDR2: SGHAT, FQNNGV. CDR3 DNA: TGTGCCAGCAGCTTATTAGTAAGCTCCTACGAGCAGTACTTC. It translates to CASSLLVSSYEQYF.

On this clonotype itself: Sequence at one end of the junction differs from germline and may be a read error. The chain is built from TRBV12-3 or TRBV12-4 and TRBJ2-1; 15 bases line up with TRBD2. This CDR3 contains 18 residues. The CDR3 region is CACRTGTSGGTSYNEQFF. CDR3 nucleotides: TGTGCCTGCAGAACCGGGACTAGCGGGGGGACCTCCTACAATGAGCAGTTCTTC.

CDR3 amino acids: CASSYPPTGYGLEQYF. The CDR3 bases are TGTGCCAGCAGCTACCCGCCGACAGGGTATGGCCTAGAGCAGTACTTC. The chain has TRBV6-2 or TRBV6-3 and TRBJ2-7, with 7 bases aligning to TRBD1. CDR1 and CDR2 (germline): MNHEY, SVGEGT. Trimming at V came to 6 bases and at J to 7 bases, leaving 18 bases not matched to a gene. CDR3 size: 16 residues.